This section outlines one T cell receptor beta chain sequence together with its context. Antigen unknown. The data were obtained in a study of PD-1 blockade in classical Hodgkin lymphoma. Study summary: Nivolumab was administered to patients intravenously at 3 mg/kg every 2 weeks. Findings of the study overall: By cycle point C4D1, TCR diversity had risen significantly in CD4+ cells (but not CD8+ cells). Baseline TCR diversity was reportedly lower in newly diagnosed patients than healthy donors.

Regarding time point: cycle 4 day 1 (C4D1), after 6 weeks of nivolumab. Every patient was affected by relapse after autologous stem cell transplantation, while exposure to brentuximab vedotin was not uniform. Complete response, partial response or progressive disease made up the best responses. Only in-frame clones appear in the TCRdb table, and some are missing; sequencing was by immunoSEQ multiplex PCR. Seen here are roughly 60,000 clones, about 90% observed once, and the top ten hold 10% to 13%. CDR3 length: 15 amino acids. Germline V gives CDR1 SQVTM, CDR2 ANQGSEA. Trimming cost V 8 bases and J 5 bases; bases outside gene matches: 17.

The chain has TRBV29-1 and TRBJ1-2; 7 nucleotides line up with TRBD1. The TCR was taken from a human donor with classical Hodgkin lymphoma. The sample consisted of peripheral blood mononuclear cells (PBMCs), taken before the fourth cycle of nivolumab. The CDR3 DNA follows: TGCAGCACCCCATCCCCAGACAGGGAAGGGTATGGCTACACCTTC. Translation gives CSTPSPDREGYGYTF.